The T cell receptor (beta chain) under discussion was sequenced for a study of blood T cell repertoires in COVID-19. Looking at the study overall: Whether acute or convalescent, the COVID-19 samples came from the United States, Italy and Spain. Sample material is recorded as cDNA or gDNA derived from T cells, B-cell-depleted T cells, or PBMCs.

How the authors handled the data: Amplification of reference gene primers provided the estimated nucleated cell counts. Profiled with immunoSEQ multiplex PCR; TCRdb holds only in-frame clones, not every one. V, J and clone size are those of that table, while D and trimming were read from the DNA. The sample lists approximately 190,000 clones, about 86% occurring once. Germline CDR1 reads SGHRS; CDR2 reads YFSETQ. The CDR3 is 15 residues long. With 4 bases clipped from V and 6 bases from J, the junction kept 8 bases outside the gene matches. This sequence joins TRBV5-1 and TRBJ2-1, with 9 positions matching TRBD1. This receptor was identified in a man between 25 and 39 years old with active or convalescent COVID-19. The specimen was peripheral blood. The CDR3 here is CASSTGPGQGNEQFF. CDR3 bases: TGCGCCAGCAGCACTGGACCGGGACAGGGCAATGAGCAGTTCTTC.